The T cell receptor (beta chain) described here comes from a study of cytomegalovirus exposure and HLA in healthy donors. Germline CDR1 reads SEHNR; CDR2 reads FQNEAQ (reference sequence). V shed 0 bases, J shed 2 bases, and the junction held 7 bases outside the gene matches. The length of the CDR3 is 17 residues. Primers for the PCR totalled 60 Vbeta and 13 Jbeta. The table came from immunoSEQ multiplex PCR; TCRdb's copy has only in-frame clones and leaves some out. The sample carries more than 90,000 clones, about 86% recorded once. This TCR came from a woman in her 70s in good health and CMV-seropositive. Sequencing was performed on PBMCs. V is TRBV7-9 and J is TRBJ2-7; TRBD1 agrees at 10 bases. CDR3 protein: CASSLARGDRGTYEQYF. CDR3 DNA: TGTGCCAGCAGCTTAGCAAGGGGGGACAGGGGTACCTACGAGCAGTACTTC.